This is a list of T cell receptor beta chains from one sample in a study of shared clonotypes between healthy human individuals. Measured with immunoSEQ multiplex PCR; TCRdb has only the in-frame clones, and not every one. This table has more than 2 million clones, approximately 94% appearing once. Sequenced: naive CD4+ T cells sorted from blood. These receptors originate from a man between 18 and 29 years old in good health. CDR3s include the opening cysteine and the closing phenylalanine or tryptophan. Clone sizes are given selectively: once, few, many, or a class where the clone is expanded.

clone_size | v_call | cdr3_aa
- | TRBV11-3 | CASSLDGEGTQFF
- | TRBV2 | CASSGVGTMRTDTQYF
- | TRBV6-6 | CASSRGTSNTEAFF
few | TRBV9 | CASSQSGKYPDTQYF
- | TRBV29-1 | CSGWDRVGETQYF
- | TRBV21-1 | CASSKVFIPLTYEQYF
- | TRBV4-2 | CASSQDQGRGGYTF
- | TRBV27 | CASRLSGGTEAFF
- | TRBV5-6 | CASSSLNSYEQYF
- | TRBV7-9 | CASSLTDSYNEQFF
- | TRBV11-2 | CASSLSTAAGIKQYF
- | TRBV4-1 | CASSQGSGRFRDEQYF
- | TRBV7-9 | CASSLVRTEAFF